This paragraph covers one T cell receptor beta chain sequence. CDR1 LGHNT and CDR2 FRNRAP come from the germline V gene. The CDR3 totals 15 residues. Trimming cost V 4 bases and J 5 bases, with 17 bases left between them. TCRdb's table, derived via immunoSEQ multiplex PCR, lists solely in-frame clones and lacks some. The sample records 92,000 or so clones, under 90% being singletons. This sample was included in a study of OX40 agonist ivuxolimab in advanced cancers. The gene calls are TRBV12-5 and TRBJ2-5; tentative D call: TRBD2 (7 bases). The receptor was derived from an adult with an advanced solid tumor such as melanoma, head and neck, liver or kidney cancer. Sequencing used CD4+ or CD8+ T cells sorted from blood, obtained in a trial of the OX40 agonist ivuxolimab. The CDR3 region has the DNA TGTGCTAGTGGTTCGCCCCCCGAGGGGGGGGAGACCCAGTACTTC. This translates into CASGSPPEGGETQYF.